Shown below are 21 T cell receptor beta chains from a single sample sequenced in a study of response to subunit inactivated influenza vaccine. TCRdb reanalysed the RT-PCR reads using MiXCR and keeps one entry per CDR3 protein. The profile shows a few hundred thousand distinct CDR3 sequences, 14% of them singletons. This specimen consisted of PBMCs from blood, obtained 12 days after vaccination. These TCRs come from a man in his fifties who received an inactivated influenza vaccine.

This clonotype was detected many times. The chain uses TRBV5-1 and TRBJ2-3, with 11 bases that match TRBD1. The J segment lost 4 bases and the V segment lost 4 bases, leaving 2 bases of the junction unmatched. Germline CDR1 SGHRS, CDR2 YFSETQ. The CDR3 is made up of 14 amino acids. CDR3 bases: TGCGCCAGCAGCGTGGGACAGGGGGCAGATACGCAGTATTTT. Translating it yields CASSVGQGADTQYF.

This clonotype was seen repeatedly, ten times or more. The chain couples TRBV12-3 or TRBV12-4 to TRBJ2-2; D is ambiguous. Trimming pared 3 bases from V and 3 bases from J, leaving 14 bases between. The CDR3 length is 16 residues. CDR3 in amino acids: CASSFRSLGYTGELFF. The CDR3, as DNA: TGTGCCAGCAGTTTTAGAAGTTTAGGGTACACCGGGGAGCTGTTTTTT.

This rearrangement joins TRBV18 to TRBJ2-1, with TRBD2 identical over 7 bases. The CDR3 has 16 residues. The V gene's germline CDR1 is KGHSH and CDR2 LQKENI. With 2 bases clipped from V and 6 bases from J, the junction kept 10 bases outside the gene matches. The CDR3 loop reads CASSPGLGASVNEQFF. CDR3 coding DNA: TGTGCCAGCTCACCAGGACTAGGGGCTTCGGTCAATGAGCAGTTCTTC.

This clonotype was observed a few times. This chain joins TRBV19 and TRBJ2-7; D call uncertain. This CDR3 region has 14 residues. Germline V gene lookup returns CDR1 LNHDA and CDR2 SQIVND (reference sequence). V lost 1 base to trimming and J lost 1 base, with 8 bases between them. The CDR3 sequence is CASSIVGRSYEQYF. The CDR3 nucleotides are TGTGCCAGTAGTATAGTCGGCAGATCCTACGAGCAGTACTTC. Looking up the rest from reference TRBV19 and TRBJ2-7 gives the full variable domain: DGGITQSPKYLFRKEGQNVTLSCEQNLNHDAMYWYRQDPGQGLRLIYYSQIVNDFQKGDIAEGYSVSREKKESFPLTVTSAQKNPTAFYLCASSIVGRSYEQYFGPGTRLTVT.

This clonotype was seen a few times. The chain carries TRBV7-2 and TRBJ2-7; a possible D gene is TRBD1 (5 bases). This CDR3 has 13 amino acids. Germline V gene lookup returns CDR1 SGHTA and CDR2 FQGNSA. Trimming removed 2 bases from V and 5 bases from J, with 10 bases in between. CDR3: CASSLIQGHEQYF. As DNA, the CDR3 is TGTGCCAGCAGCTTAATCCAGGGTCACGAGCAGTACTTC.

This clonotype was counted between two and nine times. The V and J genes are TRBV6-2 or TRBV6-3 and TRBJ2-2, with D maybe TRBD2 (6 bases). This CDR3 region has 17 residues. Germline CDR1 and CDR2: MNHEY and SVGEGT. V was cut by 2 bases and J by 3 bases, with 16 bases left in between. In nucleotides, the CDR3 is TGTGCCAGCAGTTACAGTGTGGGCGGGGCTGACACCGGGGAGCTGTTTTTT. It encodes CASSYSVGGADTGELFF.

The chain joins TRBV6-2 or TRBV6-3 to TRBJ1-1; maybe TRBD1 (5 bases). Germline loops: CDR1 MNHEY, CDR2 SVGEGT. The CDR3 has 21 amino acids. Trimming left V 2 bases short and J 1 base short, with 29 bases between. CDR3 region: CASSYGFGFVTFGRANTEAFF. For the CDR3, the DNA is TGTGCCAGCAGTTACGGGTTTGGCTTTGTCACGTTTGGCAGGGCGAACACTGAAGCTTTCTTT.

This chain uses TRBV24-1 with TRBJ1-4; 7 bases agree with TRBD1. The trim removed 2 bases at V and 7 bases at J, leaving 6 bases unmatched. Germline loops: CDR1 KGHDR, CDR2 SFDVKD. The CDR3 spans 15 residues. The CDR3 protein is CATSDSGTEAEKLFF. The CDR3, as DNA: TGTGCCACCAGTGATTCGGGGACAGAGGCTGAAAAACTGTTTTTT.

This clonotype was picked up a small number of times. This chain links TRBV27 with TRBJ2-3; D is undetermined. This CDR3 is built from 15 residues. Germline-derived CDR1 and CDR2 are MNHEY and SMNVEV (reference sequence). Trimming removed 1 base at V and 4 bases at J, with 12 bases between. CDR3 amino acids: CASSLFGSRPDTQYF. The CDR3 DNA sequence: TGTGCCAGCAGTTTATTTGGCTCGCGCCCAGATACGCAGTATTTT.

This clonotype was observed a few times. This rearrangement joins TRBV2 to TRBJ2-3, with D possibly being TRBD2 (6 bases). Trimming left V 6 bases short and J 6 bases short, with 16 bases between. Germline V gives CDR1 SNHLY, CDR2 FYNNEI. The CDR3 totals 14 residues. As DNA, the CDR3 is TGTGCCAGCAGCGGACTACTAAAAGCGGATACGCAGTATTTT. Protein sequence: CASSGLLKADTQYF.

This clonotype was counted only a few times. This rearrangement joins TRBV4-2 to TRBJ2-7, with 7 bases aligning to TRBD1. V gave up 3 bases and J gave up 2 bases; unmatched junction bases: 7. CDR1 and CDR2 from the germline V gene are LGHNA and YNFKEQ. The CDR3 is made up of 15 amino acids. The CDR3 here is CASSHFRDRPYEQYF. For the CDR3, the DNA is TGTGCCAGCAGCCATTTCCGGGACAGACCCTACGAGCAGTACTTC.

The chain carries TRBV6-4 and TRBJ1-1, with D unresolved. Germline V gene data show CDR1 as MRHNA and CDR2 as SNTAGT. This CDR3 has 15 amino acids. Trimming removed 0 bases from V and 1 base from J, with 9 bases in between. This CDR3 reads CASSDSSSRNTEAFF. Here the CDR3 DNA reads TGTGCCAGCAGTGACTCGAGTTCCCGGAACACTGAAGCTTTCTTT.

This clonotype was picked up a small number of times. This chain joins TRBV27 and TRBJ2-2; 10 bases are shared with TRBD2. Germline V gene lookup returns CDR1 MNHEY and CDR2 SMNVEV (reference sequence). J gave up 7 bases and V 6 bases, and 11 bases lay outside the gene matches. This CDR3 contains 16 residues. Here the CDR3 reads CASRHVSGGRGGELFF. The CDR3 region has the DNA TGTGCCAGCAGACATGTTAGCGGGGGGCGAGGCGGGGAGCTGTTTTTT.

This clonotype was picked up a small number of times. This chain uses TRBV15 with TRBJ2-1; D call uncertain. V was clipped by 3 bases and J by 6 bases, with 12 bases between them. This CDR3 is 14 amino acids long. Germline lookup yields CDR1 LNHNV and CDR2 YYDKDF (reference sequence). Here the CDR3 reads CATSSPGRSNEQFF. Here the CDR3 DNA reads TGTGCCACCAGCAGCCCCGGACGGAGCAATGAGCAGTTCTTC.

There are a few counts of this clonotype. The rearrangement joins TRBV3-1 to TRBJ2-5, with D maybe TRBD1 (5 bases). The CDR3 is 14 residues long. Trimming shortened V by 4 bases and J by 2 bases, and 11 bases separated the two germline ends. The germline gives CDR1 LGHDT, CDR2 YNNKEL (reference sequence). The CDR3 nucleotides read TGTGCCAGCAGCCGAGACAGACAACAAGAGACCCAGTACTTC. Protein: CASSRDRQQETQYF.

This clonotype has just a few counts. The rearrangement uses TRBV30 and TRBJ1-6; D gene ambiguous. Germline V CDR1 and CDR2: GTSNPN, SVGIG (reference sequence). V lost 0 bases and J lost 7, with 7 bases in between. The CDR3 has 13 residues. The DNA of the CDR3 is TGTGCCTGGAGTGTACTGATCAATTCACCCCTCCACTTT. This codes for CAWSVLINSPLHF.

This clonotype has a handful of counts. V usage is TRBV28 and J usage is TRBJ2-1; 8 nucleotides align to TRBD2. The CDR3 consists of 16 residues. The junction had 12 bases not matched to a gene; V was cut back by 5 bases and J by 6 bases. Germline V gives CDR1 MDHEN, CDR2 SYDVKM. Here the CDR3 DNA reads TGTGCCAGCAGTACCGCCCCGGGACTAGTTTTCAATGAGCAGTTCTTC. Its protein product is CASSTAPGLVFNEQFF. Variable domain in full (rest from reference TRBV28 and TRBJ2-1): DVKVTQSSRYLVKRTGEKVFLECVQDMDHENMFWYRQDPGLGLRLIYFSYDVKMKEKGDIPEGYSVSREKKERFSLILESASTNQTSMYLCASSTAPGLVFNEQFFGPGTRLTVL.

This sequence joins TRBV24-1 and TRBJ2-2; 8 bases fit TRBD2. The CDR3 spans 14 residues. Germline trimming cut 1 base from V and 6 bases from J; bases unmatched to any gene: 0. The germline CDR1 and CDR2 sequences are KGHDR and SFDVKD. CDR3 residues: CATSDLAGAGELFF. CDR3 sequence (DNA): TGTGCCACCAGTGATTTAGCGGGGGCCGGGGAGCTGTTTTTT.

This chain uses TRBV4-1 with TRBJ2-3; 8 bases are shared with TRBD1. CDR3 length equals 15 residues. V shed 4 bases and J 7 bases; nucleotides not matched to a gene: 10. In germline, CDR1 is MGHRA, CDR2 YSYEKL. The CDR3: CASSLRTGQGNTQYF. The CDR3 nucleotides read TGCGCCAGCAGCCTGCGGACAGGGCAGGGGAATACGCAGTATTTT.

This clonotype turned up a few times. The chain links TRBV9 to TRBJ2-5; D is perhaps TRBD1 (7 bases). This CDR3 contains 14 residues. Germline V lookup: CDR1 SGDLS, CDR2 YYNGEE. V was pared by 3 bases and J by 5 bases, with 14 bases between. The CDR3 DNA reads TGTGCCAGCAGCGCGACAGGGAGGAAGGAGACCCAGTACTTC. Translating it yields CASSATGRKETQYF.

The J gene is TRBJ2-7, the V gene TRBV6-5, with 10 bases lining up with TRBD1. The CDR3 runs to 16 residues. The V gene's germline CDR1 is MNHEY and CDR2 SVGAGI. Trimming removed 5 bases from V and 3 bases from J; junction bases left unmatched: 10. The CDR3 sequence is CASSNHGTGVVYEQYF. The CDR3 nucleotides are TGTGCCAGCAGTAACCATGGGACAGGGGTAGTCTACGAGCAGTACTTC.